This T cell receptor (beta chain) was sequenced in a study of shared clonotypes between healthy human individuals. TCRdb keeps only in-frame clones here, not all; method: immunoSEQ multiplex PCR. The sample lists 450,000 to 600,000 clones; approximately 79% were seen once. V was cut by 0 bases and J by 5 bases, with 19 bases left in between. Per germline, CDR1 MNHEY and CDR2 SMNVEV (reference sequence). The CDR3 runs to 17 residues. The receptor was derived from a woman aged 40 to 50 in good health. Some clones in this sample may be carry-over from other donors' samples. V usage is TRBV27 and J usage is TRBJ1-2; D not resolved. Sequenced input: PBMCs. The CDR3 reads CASSLSKGSPGAYGYTF. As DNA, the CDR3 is TGTGCCAGCAGTTTATCGAAAGGCTCCCCGGGTGCTTATGGCTACACCTTC.